Given below is one T cell receptor beta chain in context. Trimming cost V 7 bases and J 5 bases; bases outside gene matches: 9. Germline CDR1 is GTSNPN and CDR2 is SVGIG (reference sequence). The CDR3 totals 14 residues. These data originate in a study of shared clonotypes between healthy human individuals. Selected positively for CCR7 and CD45RO-negative, naive CD8 cells excluded terminally differentiated effector memory CD45RA+ cells. Method: immunoSEQ multiplex PCR; TCRdb's copy keeps in-frame clones and lacks some. Altogether about 820,000 clones are present, around 93% being singletons, with the ten largest covering 24%.

The receptor was derived from a man younger than 40 in good health. J is TRBJ2-2 and V is TRBV30; 8 bases are a match to TRBD2. The sequenced material came from naive CD8+ T cells sorted from blood. CDR3 in DNA: TGTGCCTTCGGGTCGACTAGCGCGACCGGGGAGCTGTTTTTT. Its translation is CAFGSTSATGELFF.